Following are 22 T cell receptor beta chains from one sample sequenced in a study of CD8+ T cells in alopecia areata. cDNA reverse transcribed from extracted RNA served as the sequencing template. Some clones are missing from TCRdb's copy, which holds only in-frame ones; the method was immunoSEQ multiplex PCR. The sample records some 240,000 clones, around 62% being singletons. The specimen comprised CD4+ T cells sorted from blood, sampled at week 0. These receptors were taken from a human donor with alopecia areata.

This clone was seen just once. V and J are TRBV5-1 and TRBJ2-3; D gene unclear. This CDR3 is 15 amino acids long. Germline assignment: CDR1 SGHRS and CDR2 YFSETQ. With 0 bases removed from V and 0 bases from J, the gap between germline ends came to 8 bases. CDR3 DNA sequence: TGCGCCAGCAGCTTGGCCGGCTCTAGCACAGATACGCAGTATTTT. This encodes CASSLAGSSTDTQYF.

This clone was detected a few times. V is TRBV11-2 and J is TRBJ1-1; D possibly corresponds to TRBD1 (5 bases). V was pared by 5 bases and J by 2 bases, with 9 bases between. CDR3 length equals 13 residues. CDR1 is SGHAT, CDR2 FQNNGV, per germline. CDR3 sequence reads: CASSLRGNTEAFF. DNA for the CDR3: TGTGCCAGCAGCCTAAGGGGTAACACTGAAGCTTTCTTT.

The V call is TRBV2, the J call TRBJ2-7, with TRBD1 identical over 7 bases. Germline CDR1 is SNHLY and CDR2 is FYNNEI. J was trimmed by 2 bases and V by 4 bases; bases with no gene match: 14. The CDR3 contains 17 residues. The CDR3 loop is CASSAPTTGPWTYEQYF. The CDR3 nucleotides read TGTGCCAGCAGTGCACCGACGACAGGGCCGTGGACCTACGAGCAGTACTTC.

The chain is built from TRBV2 and TRBJ1-5; tentative D call: TRBD1 (5 bases). V was clipped by 6 bases and J by 8 bases, with 20 bases between them. Germline loops: CDR1 SNHLY, CDR2 FYNNEI. CDR3 length: 15 amino acids. The CDR3 here is CASSRSSGFGEPQHF. CDR3 sequence (DNA): TGTGCCAGCAGCCGATCCTCAGGGTTTGGTGAGCCCCAGCATTTT. Supplemented by reference TRBV2 and TRBJ1-5, the full variable domain reads EPEVTQTPSHQVTQMGQEVILRCVPISNHLYFYWYRQILGQKVEFLVSFYNNEISEKSEIFDDQFSVERPDGSNFTLKIRSTKLEDSAMYFCASSRSSGFGEPQHFGDGTRLSIL.

The chain combines TRBV29-1 with TRBJ2-2; D is perhaps TRBD2 (6 bases). V was trimmed by 8 bases and J by 4 bases, leaving 17 bases between them. The CDR3 totals 14 residues. Germline V gene data show CDR1 as SQVTM and CDR2 as ANQGSEA. The chain's CDR3 is CSFRRAGSTGELFF. CDR3 nucleotides: TGCAGCTTTCGGAGGGCCGGGAGCACCGGGGAGCTGTTTTTT.

The genes are TRBV5-1 and TRBJ2-1, with 11 bases identical to TRBD2. The CDR3 runs to 17 residues. Looked up from germline, CDR1 is SGHRS and CDR2 is YFSETQ. The V segment lost 5 bases and the J segment 5 bases; nucleotides outside the gene matches: 12. CDR3 protein: CASRFSWSLAGDNEQFF. The CDR3 DNA reads as TGCGCCAGCAGATTTTCTTGGTCACTAGCGGGAGACAATGAGCAGTTCTTC.

CDR3 region: CAWSVTKGGAFF. In nucleotides, the CDR3 is TGTGCCTGGAGTGTAACTAAGGGGGGAGCTTTCTTT. The V and J genes are TRBV30 and TRBJ1-1, with TRBD1 as a possible D gene (6 bases). The CDR3 is 12 residues long. Trimming pared 0 bases from V and 10 bases from J, leaving 12 bases between. Germline CDR1 GTSNPN, CDR2 SVGIG (reference sequence).

CDR3 nucleotides: TGCAGTGCTGGACCCGCAATGCAGAACACTGAAGCTTTCTTT. Translated: CSAGPAMQNTEAFF. V and J are TRBV29-1 and TRBJ1-1; D not resolved. This CDR3 region has 14 residues. Per the germline V gene, CDR1 is SQVTM and CDR2 is ANQGSEA.

The chain uses TRBV5-1 and TRBJ2-1, with 7 bases lining up with TRBD2. The CDR3 loop spans 17 amino acids. The germline V gene has CDR1 SGHRS and CDR2 YFSETQ. J gave up 4 bases and V 4 bases, and 14 bases lay outside the gene matches. Here the CDR3 DNA reads TGCGCCAGCAGCCAAGTAGCGTATCAGCGGGGTTACAATGAGCAGTTCTTC. Translating gives CASSQVAYQRGYNEQFF. The whole variable domain, filled in from reference TRBV5-1 and TRBJ2-1, reads KAGVTQTPRYLIKTRGQQVTLSCSPISGHRSVSWYQQTPGQGLQFLFEYFSETQRNKGNFPGRFSGRQFSNSRSEMNVSTLELGDSALYLCASSQVAYQRGYNEQFFGPGTRLTVL.

The rearrangement links TRBV20-1 to TRBJ2-5, with unresolved D. The CDR3 has 11 amino acids. CDR1 DFQATT and CDR2 SNEGSKA come from the germline V gene (reference sequence). Trimming stripped 7 bases from V and 5 bases from J, with 11 bases between. The CDR3 loop reads CSGAGGETQYF. As DNA, the CDR3 is TGCAGTGGAGCCGGTGGGGAGACCCAGTACTTC.

The chain combines TRBV6-5 with TRBJ1-5; D remains ambiguous. Per the germline V gene, CDR1 is MNHEY and CDR2 is SVGAGI. The CDR3 totals 12 residues. Between the trimmed V and J ends, which lost 5 bases and 7 bases, there was a span of 9 bases. CDR3 sequence: CASSDRGQPQHF. CDR3 bases: TGTGCCAGCAGTGACCGTGGGCAGCCCCAGCATTTT.

The V call is TRBV5-6, the J call TRBJ1-1; weak D call: TRBD1 (5 bases). CDR1 is SGHDT, CDR2 YYEEEE, per germline. Trimming took off 1 base at V and 4 bases at J, with 14 bases between the two ends. This CDR3 has 15 amino acids. The CDR3 DNA follows: TGTGCCAGCAGCTTGCTCTCAACAGGTGCCACTGAAGCTTTCTTT. Protein product: CASSLLSTGATEAFF.

The chain employs TRBV15 and TRBJ1-4; TRBD1 might be the D (6 bases). CDR3 length: 15 residues. From germline, CDR1 is LNHNV and CDR2 YYDKDF (reference sequence). The germline V and J ends were trimmed by 2 bases and 5 bases, with 12 bases remaining between them. CDR3 residues: CATSRTGSANEKLFF. In nucleotides, the CDR3 is TGTGCCACCAGCAGAACAGGGTCGGCGAATGAAAAACTGTTTTTT.

This rearrangement joins TRBV7-9 to TRBJ2-1, with TRBD2 matching 7 bases. Trimming cost V 1 base and J 9 bases; bases outside gene matches: 9. There are 15 residues in the CDR3. In germline, CDR1 is SEHNR, CDR2 FQNEAQ (reference sequence). CDR3: CASSLGGTRGGEQFF. CDR3 sequence (DNA): TGTGCCAGCAGCTTAGGTGGGACCCGCGGGGGTGAGCAGTTCTTC.

The chain has TRBV7-9 and TRBJ2-1; 8 bases map to TRBD1. The CDR3 is made up of 16 amino acids. The germline gives CDR1 SEHNR, CDR2 FQNEAQ (reference sequence). Trimming removed 5 bases from V and 9 bases from J; junction bases left unmatched: 15. This chain's CDR3 is CASSLSRAGGRSEQFF. The DNA for the CDR3 is TGTGCCAGCAGCCTCAGTAGGGCAGGGGGCCGGAGTGAGCAGTTCTTC.

The chain carries TRBV7-3 and TRBJ2-7; D is ambiguous. Trimming shortened V by 3 bases and J by 3 bases, and 3 bases separated the two germline ends. Germline V CDR1 and CDR2: SGHTA, FQGTGA. The CDR3 consists of 11 residues. The CDR3 DNA reads TGTGCCAGCAGCTTTCGCTACGAGCAGTACTTC. This gives the protein CASSFRYEQYF.

This sequence joins TRBV7-2 and TRBJ1-2; a weak D match, TRBD1 (5 bases). Germline V gene sequence: CDR1 SGHTA, CDR2 FQGNSA. V shed 5 bases and J shed 2 bases, with 9 bases lying between them. CDR3 length: 13 amino acids. CDR3 sequence reads: CASSHRDNYGYTF. CDR3 coding DNA: TGTGCCAGCAGCCACCGGGACAACTATGGCTACACCTTC. The variable domain in full, completed from reference TRBV7-2 and TRBJ1-2, reads GAGVSQSPSNKVTEKGKDVELRCDPISGHTALYWYRQSLGQGLEFLIYFQGNSAPDKSGLPSDRFSAERTGGSVSTLTIQRTQQEDSAVYLCASSHRDNYGYTFGSGTRLTVV.

CDR3 in DNA: TGTGCCTGGAGTTACGATGCTGGGGCCAACGTCCTGACTTTC. Its protein is CAWSYDAGANVLTF. This chain joins TRBV30 and TRBJ2-6, with D hard to call. The CDR3 covers 14 residues. Germline V lookup: CDR1 GTSNPN, CDR2 SVGIG (reference sequence). Trimming took off 2 bases at V and 2 bases at J, with 7 bases between the two ends.

This clone was detected a few times. The DNA for the CDR3 is TGTGCCAGCAGCCTAGGGACTAGTTCAGCCTACGAGCAGTACTTC. Amino acid sequence: CASSLGTSSAYEQYF. This chain joins TRBV11-2 and TRBJ2-7; 8 positions agree with TRBD2. V gave up 5 bases and J gave up 2 bases; unmatched junction bases: 8. The CDR3 length is 15 residues. Germline CDR1 is SGHAT and CDR2 is FQNNGV.

The V call is TRBV4-1, the J call TRBJ2-1; 11 bases are a match to TRBD2. The V gene's germline CDR1 is MGHRA and CDR2 YSYEKL. J lost 4 bases, V lost 3 bases, and 8 bases had no gene match. The CDR3 is made up of 17 amino acids. The CDR3 region is CASSHLSGRAGYNEQFF. CDR3 nucleotides: TGCGCCAGCAGCCACCTTAGCGGGAGGGCCGGGTACAATGAGCAGTTCTTC.

This chain connects TRBV30 to TRBJ1-5; no reliable D call. The CDR3 runs 13 residues. V lost 2 bases, J lost 5 bases, and 10 bases lay in between. Germline V gene sequence: CDR1 GTSNPN, CDR2 SVGIG (reference sequence). CDR3 coding DNA: TGTGCCTGGAGTCTTGGATACGATCAGCCCCAGCATTTT. This sequence encodes CAWSLGYDQPQHF.

This chain connects TRBV20-1 to TRBJ1-1, with TRBD1 as a possible D gene (5 bases). The length of the CDR3 is 11 residues. The germline gives CDR1 DFQATT, CDR2 SNEGSKA (reference sequence). The CDR3 here is CKGRLNTEAFF. The CDR3 DNA sequence: TGCAAGGGACGGCTGAACACTGAAGCTTTCTTT.